This TCR beta chain was observed in a study of CD8 T cells in ankylosing spondylitis. General study findings and limits: Existing reports had already noted some motif variants in reactive arthritis synovial fluid and blood. Ankylosing spondylitis blood seemed to carry a telltale TCR beta motif made of several highly homologous variants. It was reported that disease-linked clones were significantly enriched in matched ankylosing spondylitis synovial fluid. As for the disease-linked clones, they showed a CD8+ phenotype and occurred at relatively low frequencies in peripheral blood.

Notes on this clonotype: Its antigen remains unidentified.

Using quantitative 5'-RACE with molecular barcodes, the authors made TCR beta libraries. TCRdb recomputed calls from the 5' RACE reads with MiXCR, one row per CDR3 protein. This table holds 750,000 to 850,000 distinct CDR3 sequences, about 10% found once. Germline CDR1 SGHRS, CDR2 YFSETQ. Trimming removed 3 bases from V and 5 bases from J; junction bases left unmatched: 11. The CDR3 has 16 amino acids. The sample taken for sequencing was blood, either unsorted or a sorted T cell fraction (not recorded which). The sequence was collected from a male donor with ankylosing spondylitis. This rearrangement joins TRBV5-1 to TRBJ2-3; 8 bases align to TRBD2. Written as DNA, the CDR3 is TGCGCCAGCAGCTGGGGTGGCGGGGGGCCGGGAGATACGCAGTATTTT. It is translated as CASSWGGGGPGDTQYF.